The 20 T cell receptor beta chains presented below share a single source sample, sequenced in a study of identical twins. TCRdb independently ran MiXCR on the 5' RACE reads; one entry per CDR3 protein. The sample comprises a few hundred thousand distinct CDR3 sequences, approximately 17% of which are singletons, and 10% to 15% rests with the top ten. Sequencing input: naive T cells sorted from blood. All receptors come from a man aged 50-60 years in good health.

This clonotype was recorded many times. The rearrangement joins TRBV12-3 or TRBV12-4 to TRBJ1-2, with D unclear. The CDR3 totals 14 residues. V was trimmed by 3 bases and J by 6 bases, leaving 14 bases between them. This CDR3 is CASSLWGKEDGYTF. In DNA, the CDR3 is TGTGCCAGCAGTTTGTGGGGAAAGGAGGATGGCTACACCTTC.

This clonotype was seen more than once but under ten times. The V gene is TRBV6-1, the J gene TRBJ2-2, with D perhaps assigned TRBD1 or TRBD2 (5 bases each). The CDR3 contains 14 residues. V was cut by 7 bases and J by 1 base, with 10 bases left in between. Looked up from germline, CDR1 is MNHNS and CDR2 is SASEGT. CDR3 protein: CASKRGRNTGELFF. The CDR3 DNA follows: TGTGCCAGCAAAAGGGGACGGAACACCGGGGAGCTGTTTTTT.

The CDR3 loop reads CATSPDLSATYEQYF. DNA of the CDR3: TGTGCCACCAGTCCCGATCTCTCGGCCACCTACGAGCAGTACTTC. V usage is TRBV15 and J usage is TRBJ2-7, with D uncertain. This CDR3 is built from 15 residues. Per germline, CDR1 LNHNV and CDR2 YYDKDF (reference sequence). Trimming left V 6 bases short and J 2 bases short, with 17 bases between.

The chain joins TRBV24-1 to TRBJ2-7, with TRBD1 identical over 7 bases. Germline V gives CDR1 KGHDR, CDR2 SFDVKD. This CDR3 comprises 15 residues. The ends lost 5 bases at V and 0 bases at J; junction bases unmatched: 6. DNA for the CDR3: TGTGCCACCAGTGGACCCACAGGGGACTCCTACGAGCAGTACTTC. It encodes CATSGPTGDSYEQYF.

The rearrangement uses TRBV15 and TRBJ1-2; 11 bases agree with TRBD1. V was pared by 5 bases and J by 6 bases, with 5 bases of the junction left unmatched. Germline CDR1 reads LNHNV; CDR2 reads YYDKDF (reference sequence). The CDR3 contains 14 residues. The CDR3 protein is CATSGGQGADGYTF. The CDR3 DNA reads TGTGCCACCAGCGGAGGACAGGGGGCGGATGGCTACACCTTC.

The genes are TRBV28 and TRBJ1-4; TRBD1 matches at 9 bases. Germline CDR1 reads MDHEN; CDR2 reads SYDVKM. CDR3 length: 14 amino acids. After removal of 8 bases from V and 8 bases from J, the junction contained 9 bases not matched to a gene. This CDR3 is CASAGGQGGEKLFF. CDR3 sequence (DNA): TGTGCCAGCGCCGGGGGACAGGGTGGGGAAAAACTGTTTTTT.

This clonotype was detected a few times. The V gene is TRBV4-2, the J gene TRBJ2-5; tentatively, D is TRBD1 or TRBD2 (5 bases each). From germline, CDR1 is LGHNA and CDR2 YNFKEQ. The CDR3 has 14 residues. The germline V and J ends were trimmed by 3 bases and 4 bases, with 12 bases remaining between them. The CDR3 nucleotides read TGTGCCAGCAGCCACGGGACGAACGGAGAGACCCAGTACTTC. Its protein is CASSHGTNGETQYF.

The chain links TRBV5-1 to TRBJ1-1; maybe TRBD1 (5 bases). CDR3 size: 14 residues. Looked up from germline, CDR1 is SGHRS and CDR2 is YFSETQ. Deletions cut 0 bases from V and 6 bases from J, with 12 bases between. CDR3 amino acids: CASSLAERGSEAFF. The CDR3 coding sequence is TGCGCCAGCAGCTTGGCCGAGAGGGGCTCTGAAGCTTTCTTT.

This clonotype appeared a few times. The V and J genes are TRBV4-3 and TRBJ2-3; D ambiguous. Trimming removed 0 bases at V and 0 bases at J, with 4 bases between. In germline, CDR1 is LGHNA, CDR2 YSLEER. The CDR3 totals 14 residues. CDR3 protein: CASSQDLSTDTQYF. Written as DNA, the CDR3 is TGCGCCAGCAGCCAAGATCTCAGCACAGATACGCAGTATTTT.

At least ten counts were recorded for this clonotype. The chain carries TRBV10-3 and TRBJ2-3; D unclear. This CDR3 spans 13 amino acids. V shed 8 bases and J shed 0 bases, with 9 bases lying between them. Germline CDR1 is ENHRY and CDR2 is SYGVKD. The CDR3 sequence is CAIGYASTDTQYF. The CDR3 DNA reads TGTGCCATCGGCTACGCTAGCACAGATACGCAGTATTTT.

This clonotype was picked up a small number of times. V gene TRBV28 combines with J gene TRBJ1-2; weak D call: TRBD1 (5 bases). CDR1 is MDHEN and CDR2 is SYDVKM in the germline V gene. The CDR3 runs 15 residues. V lost 6 bases to trimming and J lost 4 bases, with 18 bases between them. The CDR3 region is CASSYAGGAGYGYTF. The CDR3 DNA is TGTGCCAGCAGCTACGCGGGAGGGGCGGGCTATGGCTACACCTTC.

This clonotype came up a few times. The rearrangement uses TRBV18 and TRBJ1-1; the D is unclear. V dropped 3 bases and J dropped 0 bases, with 5 bases sitting between them. The CDR3 extends over 13 amino acids. The germline CDR1 and CDR2 sequences are KGHSH and LQKENI. DNA for the CDR3: TGTGCCAGCTCACCGTCCGTGAACACTGAAGCTTTCTTT. Residues: CASSPSVNTEAFF.

The chain uses TRBV10-3 and TRBJ1-6; D unresolved. Looked up from germline, CDR1 is ENHRY and CDR2 is SYGVKD. The CDR3 length is 14 residues. Trimming cost V 0 bases and J 8 bases, with 8 bases left between them. CDR3 bases: TGTGCCATCAGTGAGTCCTCCCGGGATTCACCCCTCCACTTT. It encodes CAISESSRDSPLHF.

This clonotype has more than one count but fewer than ten. The chain couples TRBV5-1 to TRBJ2-3; possibly TRBD2 for D (6 bases). The germline gives CDR1 SGHRS, CDR2 YFSETQ. This CDR3 spans 14 amino acids. V was clipped by 5 bases and J by 2 bases, with 12 bases between them. The CDR3 here is CASRSSGLTDTQYF. In DNA, the CDR3 is TGCGCCAGCAGGAGTAGCGGCCTCACAGATACGCAGTATTTT.

At least ten counts were recorded for this clonotype. The chain is built from TRBV12-3 or TRBV12-4 and TRBJ1-1; TRBD1 matches at 7 bases. The CDR3 covers 13 residues. The V gene end was trimmed by 6 bases and the J gene end by 3 bases; junction bases not matched to a gene: 4. The CDR3 DNA reads as TGTGCCAGCAGACCAACAGGGGACACTGAAGCTTTCTTT. It translates to CASRPTGDTEAFF.

On this clonotype itself: A read error may be the cause here, since a much bigger clone is one base away. The rearrangement joins TRBV6-5 to TRBJ2-2; no clear D gene. Trimming stripped 0 bases from V and 7 bases from J, with 3 bases between. Germline values: CDR1 MNHEY, CDR2 SVGAGI. The CDR3 extends over 12 amino acids. As DNA, the CDR3 is TGTGCCAGCAGTTACTCGAACGGGGAGCTGTTTTTT. Translated, it gives CASSYSNGELFF.

J is TRBJ1-2 and V is TRBV4-3; a weak D match, TRBD1 (5 bases). Trimming removed 0 bases from V and 4 bases from J, with 12 bases in between. Looked up from germline, CDR1 is LGHNA and CDR2 is YSLEER. The CDR3 is made up of 15 amino acids. The DNA for the CDR3 is TGCGCCAGCAGCCAAGACGGCAGCGGGGCCTATGGCTACACCTTC. It is translated as CASSQDGSGAYGYTF.

The rearrangement uses TRBV20-1 and TRBJ2-5; 9 bases align to TRBD2. J lost 2 bases, V lost 0 bases, and 7 bases had no gene match. This CDR3 region has 16 residues. Germline CDR1 and CDR2: DFQATT and SNEGSKA (reference sequence). CDR3 sequence: CSARDLGSGGQETQYF. As DNA, the CDR3 is TGCAGTGCTAGAGATCTTGGTAGCGGGGGACAAGAGACCCAGTACTTC.

V is TRBV9 and J is TRBJ2-7; TRBD2 is a possible D gene (6 bases). Germline CDR1 is SGDLS and CDR2 is YYNGEE. The CDR3 totals 16 residues. V gave up 4 bases and J gave up 3 bases, with 20 bases separating them. CDR3 bases: TGTGCCAGCAGCCCAAGACACGGGGGTTTTAGCTACGAGCAGTACTTC. Translation gives CASSPRHGGFSYEQYF.

The sample holds many counts of this clonotype. The chain uses TRBV29-1 and TRBJ2-7, with no clear D. Per the germline V gene, CDR1 is SQVTM and CDR2 is ANQGSEA. V was clipped by 5 bases and J by 2 bases, with 10 bases between them. The CDR3 is 12 residues long. CDR3 in amino acids: CSVSQMTYEQYF. The CDR3, as DNA: TGCAGCGTTTCCCAGATGACCTACGAGCAGTACTTC.